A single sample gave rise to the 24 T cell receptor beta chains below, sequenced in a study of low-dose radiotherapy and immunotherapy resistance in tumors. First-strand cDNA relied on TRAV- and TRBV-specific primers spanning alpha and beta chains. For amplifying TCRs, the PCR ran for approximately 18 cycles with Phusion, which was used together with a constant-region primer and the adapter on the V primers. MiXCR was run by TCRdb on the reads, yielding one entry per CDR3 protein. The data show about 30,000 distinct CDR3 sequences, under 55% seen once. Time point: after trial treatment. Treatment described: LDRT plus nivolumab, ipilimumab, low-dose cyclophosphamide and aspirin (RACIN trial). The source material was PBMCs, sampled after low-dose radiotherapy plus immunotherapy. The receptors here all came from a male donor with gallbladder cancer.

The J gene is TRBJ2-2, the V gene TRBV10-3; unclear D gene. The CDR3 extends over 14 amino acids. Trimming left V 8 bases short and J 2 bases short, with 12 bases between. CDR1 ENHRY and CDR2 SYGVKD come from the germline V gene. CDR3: CAIRSLQNTGELFF. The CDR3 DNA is TGTGCCATCCGAAGCTTACAAAACACCGGGGAGCTGTTTTTT.

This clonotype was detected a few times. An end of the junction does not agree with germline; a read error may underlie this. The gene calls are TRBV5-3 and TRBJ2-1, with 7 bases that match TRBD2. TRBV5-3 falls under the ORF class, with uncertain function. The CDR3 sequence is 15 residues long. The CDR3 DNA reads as TGTGCCAGCAGCTTATTATCTAGCGGTCACAATGAGCAGTTCTTC. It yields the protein CASSLLSSGHNEQFF.

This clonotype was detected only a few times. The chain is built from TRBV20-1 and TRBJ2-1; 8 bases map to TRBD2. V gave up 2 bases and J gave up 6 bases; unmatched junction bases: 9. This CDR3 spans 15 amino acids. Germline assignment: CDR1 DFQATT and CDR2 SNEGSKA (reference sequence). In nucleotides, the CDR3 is TGCAGTGCTAGACATCGCGGGGGGCCTGGCAATGAGCAGTTCTTC. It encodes CSARHRGGPGNEQFF.

The CDR3 protein is CASSYTGDGYGYTF. The CDR3 DNA reads TGTGCCAGCAGTTACACTGGGGACGGCTATGGCTACACCTTC. This sequence joins TRBV6-2 or TRBV6-3 and TRBJ1-2; D possibly corresponds to TRBD1 (5 bases). The germline V and J ends were trimmed by 2 bases and 4 bases, with 11 bases remaining between them. The CDR3 has 14 residues. Germline V gene data show CDR1 as MNHEY and CDR2 as SVGEGT.

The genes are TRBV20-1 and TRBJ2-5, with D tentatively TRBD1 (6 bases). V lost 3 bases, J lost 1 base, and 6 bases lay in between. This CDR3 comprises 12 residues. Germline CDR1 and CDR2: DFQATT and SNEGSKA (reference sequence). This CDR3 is CSARDSQETQYF. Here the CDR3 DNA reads TGCAGTGCTAGGGACAGCCAAGAGACCCAGTACTTC.

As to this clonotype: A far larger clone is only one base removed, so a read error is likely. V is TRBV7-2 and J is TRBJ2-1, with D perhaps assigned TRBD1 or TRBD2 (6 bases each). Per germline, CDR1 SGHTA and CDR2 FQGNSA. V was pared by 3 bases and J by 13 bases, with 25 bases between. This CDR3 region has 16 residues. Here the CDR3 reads CASSFVGGGPGETQFF. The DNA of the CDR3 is TGTGCCAGCAGCTTTGTGGGTGGGGGGCCAGGGGAGACCCAGTTCTTC. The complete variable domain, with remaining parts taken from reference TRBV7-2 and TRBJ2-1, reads GAGVSQSPSNKVTEKGKDVELRCDPISGHTALYWYRQSLGQGLEFLIYFQGNSAPDKSGLPSDRFSAERTGGSVSTLTIQRTQQEDSAVYLCASSFVGGGPGETQFFGPGTRLTVL.

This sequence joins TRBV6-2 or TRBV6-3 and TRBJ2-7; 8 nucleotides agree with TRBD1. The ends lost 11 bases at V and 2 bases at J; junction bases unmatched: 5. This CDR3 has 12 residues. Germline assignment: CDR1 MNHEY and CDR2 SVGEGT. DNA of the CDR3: TGTGCCGGACGACAGGGGACCTACGAGCAGTACTTC. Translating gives CAGRQGTYEQYF.

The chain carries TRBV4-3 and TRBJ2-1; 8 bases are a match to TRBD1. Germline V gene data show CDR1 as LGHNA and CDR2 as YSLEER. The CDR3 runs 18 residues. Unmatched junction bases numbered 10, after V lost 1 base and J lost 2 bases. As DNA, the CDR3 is TGCGCCAGCAGCCAAGCCGGCTTTGAGACAGGGGCCTACAATGAGCAGTTCTTC. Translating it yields CASSQAGFETGAYNEQFF.

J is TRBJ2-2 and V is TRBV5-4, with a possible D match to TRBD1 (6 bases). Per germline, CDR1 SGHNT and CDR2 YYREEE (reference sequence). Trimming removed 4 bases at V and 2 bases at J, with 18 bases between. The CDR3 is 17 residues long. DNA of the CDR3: TGTGCCAGCAGCCGTTCGAGGACAGCTAGCAACACCGGGGAGCTGTTTTTT. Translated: CASSRSRTASNTGELFF.

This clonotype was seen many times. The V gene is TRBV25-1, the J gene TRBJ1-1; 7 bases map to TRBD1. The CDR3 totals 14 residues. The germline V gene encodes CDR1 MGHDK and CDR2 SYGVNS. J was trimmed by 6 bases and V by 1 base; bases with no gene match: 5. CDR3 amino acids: CASSELEGASEAFF. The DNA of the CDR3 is TGTGCCAGCAGTGAATTAGAGGGGGCATCTGAAGCTTTCTTT.

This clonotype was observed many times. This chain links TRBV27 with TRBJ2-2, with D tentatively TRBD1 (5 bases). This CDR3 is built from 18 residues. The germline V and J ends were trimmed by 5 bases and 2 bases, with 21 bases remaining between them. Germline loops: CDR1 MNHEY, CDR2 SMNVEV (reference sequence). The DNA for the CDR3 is TGTGCCAGCAGTGTTAAGTGGGGCAGGGAATTAAACACCGGGGAGCTGTTTTTT. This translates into CASSVKWGRELNTGELFF.

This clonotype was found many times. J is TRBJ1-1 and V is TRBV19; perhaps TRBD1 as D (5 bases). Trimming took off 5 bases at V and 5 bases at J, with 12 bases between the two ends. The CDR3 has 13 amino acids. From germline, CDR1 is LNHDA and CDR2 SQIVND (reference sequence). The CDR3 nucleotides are TGTGCCAGTAGTGACCAGGGTTGGACTGAAGCTTTCTTT. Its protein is CASSDQGWTEAFF.

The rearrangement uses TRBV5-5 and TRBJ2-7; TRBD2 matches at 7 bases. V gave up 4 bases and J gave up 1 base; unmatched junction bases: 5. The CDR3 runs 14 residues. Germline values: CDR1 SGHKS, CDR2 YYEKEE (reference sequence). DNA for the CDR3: TGTGCCAGCAGCACAAGGCGGGAGTCCTACGAGCAGTACTTC. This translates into CASSTRRESYEQYF.

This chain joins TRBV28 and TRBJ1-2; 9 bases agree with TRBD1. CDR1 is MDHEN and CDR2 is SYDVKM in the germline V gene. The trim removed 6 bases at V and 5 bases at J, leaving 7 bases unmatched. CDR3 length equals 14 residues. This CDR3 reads CASSPGGQGYGYTF. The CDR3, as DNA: TGTGCCAGCAGCCCCGGGGGACAGGGTTATGGCTACACCTTC.

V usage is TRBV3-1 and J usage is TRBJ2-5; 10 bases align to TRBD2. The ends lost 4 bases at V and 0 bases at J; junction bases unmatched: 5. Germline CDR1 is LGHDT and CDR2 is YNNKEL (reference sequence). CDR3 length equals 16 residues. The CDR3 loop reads CASSPLAGEYQETQYF. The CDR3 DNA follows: TGTGCCAGCAGCCCTCTAGCGGGAGAGTACCAAGAGACCCAGTACTTC.

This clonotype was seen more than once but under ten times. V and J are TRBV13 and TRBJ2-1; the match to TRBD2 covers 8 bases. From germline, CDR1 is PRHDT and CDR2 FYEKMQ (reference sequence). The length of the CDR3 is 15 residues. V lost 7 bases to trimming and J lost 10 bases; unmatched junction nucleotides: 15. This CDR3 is CASTLGTRGPREQFF. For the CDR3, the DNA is TGTGCCAGCACCCTCGGGACTAGGGGCCCACGGGAGCAGTTCTTC.

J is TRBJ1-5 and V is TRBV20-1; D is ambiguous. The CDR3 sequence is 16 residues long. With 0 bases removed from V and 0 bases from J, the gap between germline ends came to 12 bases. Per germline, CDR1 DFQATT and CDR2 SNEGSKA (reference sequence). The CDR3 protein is CSARDFDIYSNQPQHF. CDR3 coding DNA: TGCAGTGCTAGAGATTTTGACATCTATAGCAATCAGCCCCAGCATTTT.

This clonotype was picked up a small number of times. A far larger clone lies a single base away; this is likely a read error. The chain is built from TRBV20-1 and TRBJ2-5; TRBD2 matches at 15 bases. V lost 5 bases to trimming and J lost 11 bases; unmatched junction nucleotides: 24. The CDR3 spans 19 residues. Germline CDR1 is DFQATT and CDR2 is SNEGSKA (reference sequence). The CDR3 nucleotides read TGCAGTGCTCCAAGCGGACTAGCGGGAGGGCGAGGATCCTACAATGAGCAGTACTTC. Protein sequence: CSAPSGLAGGRGSYNEQYF.

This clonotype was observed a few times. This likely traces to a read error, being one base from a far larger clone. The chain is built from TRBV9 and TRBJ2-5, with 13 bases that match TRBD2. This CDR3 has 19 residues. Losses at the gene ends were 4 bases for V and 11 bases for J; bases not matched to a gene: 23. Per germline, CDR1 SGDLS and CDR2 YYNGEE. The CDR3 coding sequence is TGTGCCAGCAGCTCCCGGGGACTAGCGGGACCGAGCTCCTACAATGAGCAGTACTTC. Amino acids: CASSSRGLAGPSSYNEQYF.

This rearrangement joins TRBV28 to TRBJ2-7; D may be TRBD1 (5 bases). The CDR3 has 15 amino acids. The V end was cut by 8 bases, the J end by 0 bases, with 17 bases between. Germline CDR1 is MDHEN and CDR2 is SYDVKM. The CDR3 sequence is CASHSYGASSYEQYF. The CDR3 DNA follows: TGTGCCAGCCACTCATATGGGGCCAGCTCCTACGAGCAGTACTTC.

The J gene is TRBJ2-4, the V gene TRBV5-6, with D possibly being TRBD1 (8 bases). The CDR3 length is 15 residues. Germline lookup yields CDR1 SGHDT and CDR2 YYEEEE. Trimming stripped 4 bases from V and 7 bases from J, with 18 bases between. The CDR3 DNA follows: TGTGCCAGCAGCGGGATACAGGGGGAGGGGAACATTCAGTACTTC. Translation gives CASSGIQGEGNIQYF.

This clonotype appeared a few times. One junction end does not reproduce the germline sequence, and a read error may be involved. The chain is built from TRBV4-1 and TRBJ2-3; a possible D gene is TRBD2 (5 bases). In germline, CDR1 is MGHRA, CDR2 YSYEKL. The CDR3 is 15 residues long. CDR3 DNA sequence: TGTGCCAGCAGCCAAGATTATCGGGGTTTGGATACGCAGTATTTT. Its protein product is CASSQDYRGLDTQYF.

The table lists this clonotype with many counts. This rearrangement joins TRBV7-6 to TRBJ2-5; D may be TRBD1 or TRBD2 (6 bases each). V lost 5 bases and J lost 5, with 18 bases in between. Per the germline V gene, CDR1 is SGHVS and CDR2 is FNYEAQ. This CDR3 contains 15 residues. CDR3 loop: CASSPRGQGLETQYF. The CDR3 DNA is TGTGCCAGCAGCCCCCGGGGGCAGGGGTTGGAGACCCAGTACTTC.

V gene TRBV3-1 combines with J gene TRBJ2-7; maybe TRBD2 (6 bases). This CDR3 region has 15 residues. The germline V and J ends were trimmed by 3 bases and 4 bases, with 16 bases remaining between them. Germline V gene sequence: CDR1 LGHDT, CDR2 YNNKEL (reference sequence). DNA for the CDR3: TGTGCCAGCAGCCAGGGCAACCACGGGGGATACGAGCAGTACTTC. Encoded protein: CASSQGNHGGYEQYF.